This T cell receptor (beta chain) was obtained from a study of breast tumors, draining lymph nodes, adjacent tissues (dated by TCRdb to about 2016). Broadly, across the study: The study compared TCR beta repertoires across tumor, adjacent nontumor tissue and axillary lymph nodes from breast cancer patients. In human breast cancer, the study set out to evaluate how tumor, surrounding tissue and draining lymph node repertoires relate to one another and whether T cells may move between these sites. Broad study findings and their caveats: The conclusion that tumor T cells originate in lymph nodes was presented as consistent with a hypothesis rather than as directly demonstrated. A scenario in which most tumor T cells derive from the lymph node and then expand within tumor tissue was judged to be consistent with the data. Tumor T-cell repertoires showed less diversity than lymph node repertoires and more diversity than nontumor tissue repertoires, and tumor T-cell repertoires showed preferential V and J gene usage. The similarity between tumor and nontumor tissue repertoires was significantly greater in luminal-like breast cancer than in basal-like breast cancer.

Lymph node samples were obtained from the axillary draining lymph nodes of breast cancer patients. This clonotype was picked up many times. The antigen it binds to is not known. No base qualities exist here, and no much larger clone lies one base off it. Sequencer: Illumina HiSeq 2000. Multiplex PCR amplification was used to build the TCR beta chain libraries. The amplified TCR beta chain products were analyzed by high-throughput sequencing. The public reads were quality trimmed at Q25 with fastp and then assembled into clones with MiXCR by TCRdb, keeping productive beta chains. Records with the same CDR3 protein are collapsed into one entry carrying the most frequent genes and DNA. The sample records approximately 210,000 distinct CDR3 sequences, less than 40% of which are singletons. The ten largest clones add up to about 1.4% of the sample. The sample consisted of axillary lymph node tissue. The sequence derives from a female donor with breast cancer. Some clones in this sample may be carry-over from other donors' samples.

In nucleotide form, the sequence is TGCGCCAGCAGCGAAGGACAGATCTCTGGAAACACCATATATTTT. Protein translation: CASSEGQISGNTIYF. The chain joins TRBV5-1 to TRBJ1-3; a tentative D match to TRBD1 spans 6 bases. V is shortened by 4 bases, J by 0 bases, and the region joining them spans 11 bases. CDR1 and CDR2 are drawn from the germline V gene: SGHRS, YFSETQ. The CDR3 starts with the cysteine, ends with the phenylalanine, and has 15 residues. Only the CDR3 DNA is retained, 45 bases long and in frame from the first base.